The sample holds one count of the clone carrying this TCR beta chain. In the original analysis: Scientists estimated how many nucleated cells there were by amplifying reference gene primers. TCRdb keeps only in-frame clones here, not all; method: immunoSEQ multiplex PCR. That table is the source of V, J and clone size, and D and trimming were worked out from the DNA. This table has 13,000 to 15,000 clones, approximately 83% appearing once. The sample comes from a study of blood T cell repertoires in COVID-19. Germline lookup yields CDR1 SNHLY and CDR2 FYNNEI. V lost 7 bases, J lost 5 bases, and 6 bases stayed unmatched. The CDR3 extends over 14 amino acids.

The V gene is TRBV2, the J gene TRBJ1-5; 9 bases are shared with TRBD1. The source material was peripheral blood. The clonotype comes from a human donor in a cohort sampled during active COVID-19. Here the CDR3 DNA reads TGTGCCAGCATCCGGGGACAGGGTGATCAGCCCCAGCATTTT. This translates into CASIRGQGDQPQHF. Full variable domain (missing parts from reference TRBV2 and TRBJ1-5): EPEVTQTPSHQVTQMGQEVILRCVPISNHLYFYWYRQILGQKVEFLVSFYNNEISEKSEIFDDQFSVERPDGSNFTLKIRSTKLEDSAMYFCASIRGQGDQPQHFGDGTRLSIL.